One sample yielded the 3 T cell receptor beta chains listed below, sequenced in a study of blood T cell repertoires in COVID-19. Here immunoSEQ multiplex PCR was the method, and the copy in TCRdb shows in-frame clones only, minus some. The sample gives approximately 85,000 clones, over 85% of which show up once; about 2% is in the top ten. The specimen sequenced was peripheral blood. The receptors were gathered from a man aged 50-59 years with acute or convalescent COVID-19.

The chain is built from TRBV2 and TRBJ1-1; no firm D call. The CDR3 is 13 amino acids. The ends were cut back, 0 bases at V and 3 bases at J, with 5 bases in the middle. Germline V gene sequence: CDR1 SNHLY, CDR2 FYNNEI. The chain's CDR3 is CASSEARYTEAFF. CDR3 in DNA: TGTGCCAGCAGTGAAGCGAGATACACTGAAGCTTTCTTT.

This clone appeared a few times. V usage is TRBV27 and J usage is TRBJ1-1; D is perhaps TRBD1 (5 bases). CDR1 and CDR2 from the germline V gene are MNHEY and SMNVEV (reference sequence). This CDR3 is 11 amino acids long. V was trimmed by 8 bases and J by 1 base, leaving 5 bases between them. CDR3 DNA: TGTGCCAGCCAGGGGAACACTGAAGCTTTCTTT. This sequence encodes CASQGNTEAFF.

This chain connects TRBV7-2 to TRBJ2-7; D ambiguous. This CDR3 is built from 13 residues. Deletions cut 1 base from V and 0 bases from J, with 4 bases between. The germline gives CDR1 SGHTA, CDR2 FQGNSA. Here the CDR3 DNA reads TGTGCCAGCAGCTTAGACAGCTCCTACGAGCAGTACGTC. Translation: CASSLDSSYEQYV.